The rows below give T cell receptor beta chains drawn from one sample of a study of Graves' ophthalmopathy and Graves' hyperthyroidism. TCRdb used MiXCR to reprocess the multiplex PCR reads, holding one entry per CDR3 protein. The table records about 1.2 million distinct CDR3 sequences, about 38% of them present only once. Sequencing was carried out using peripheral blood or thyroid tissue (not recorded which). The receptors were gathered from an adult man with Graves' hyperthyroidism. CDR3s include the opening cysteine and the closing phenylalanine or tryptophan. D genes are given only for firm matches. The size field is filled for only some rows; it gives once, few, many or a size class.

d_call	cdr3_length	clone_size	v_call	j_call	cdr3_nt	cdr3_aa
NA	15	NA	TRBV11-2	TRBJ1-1	TGTGCCAGCAGCAACCGGGACGGAGGAAACACTGAAGCTTTCTTT	CASSNRDGGNTEAFF
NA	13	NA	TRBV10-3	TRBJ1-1	TGTGCCAGCAGTCGGGACGATGACGCTGAAGCTTTCTTT	CASSRDDDAEAFF
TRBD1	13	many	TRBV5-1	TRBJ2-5	TGCGCCAGCATTGGGGACAGTGAAGAGACCCAGTACTTC	CASIGDSEETQYF
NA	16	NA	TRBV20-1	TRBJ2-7	TGCAGTGCTAGTGGCAGCCCTAATAGTCCGGGGGACGAGCAGTACTTC	CSASGSPNSPGDEQYF
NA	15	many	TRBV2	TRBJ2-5	TGTGCCAGCAGTGAATCAGGGGGGGGACAAGAGACCCAGTACTTC	CASSESGGGQETQYF
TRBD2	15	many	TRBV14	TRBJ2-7	TGTGCCAGCAGCCAAGTTAACGGGAGGGCCACCGAGCAGTACTTC	CASSQVNGRATEQYF
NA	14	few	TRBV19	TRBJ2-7	TGTGCCAGTAGTATAAGGGACGGAGCCTACGAGCAGTACTTC	CASSIRDGAYEQYF
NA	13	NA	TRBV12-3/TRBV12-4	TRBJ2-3	TGTGCCAGCAGTTTCATGCGATCAGATACGCAGTATTTT	CASSFMRSDTQYF
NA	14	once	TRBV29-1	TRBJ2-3	TGCAGCGCGGAGAGGCAGACTAGCACAGATACGCAGTATTTT	CSAERQTSTDTQYF
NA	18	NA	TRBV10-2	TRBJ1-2	TGCGCCAGCAGTGAGCCGGACAGTCTTTTAAACGAGGACATGGGCTACACCTTC	CASSEPDSLLNEDMGYTF
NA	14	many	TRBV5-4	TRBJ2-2	TGTGCCAGCAGCTTGGCGACGAACACCGGGGAGCTGTTTTTT	CASSLATNTGELFF
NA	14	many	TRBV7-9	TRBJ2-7	TGTGCCAGCAGCCGATACGCCCAGGGGTACGAGCAGTACTTC	CASSRYAQGYEQYF
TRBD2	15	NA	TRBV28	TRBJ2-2	TGTGCCAGCAGTGCATTAGCGGGAGGAACCGGGGAGCTGTTTTTT	CASSALAGGTGELFF
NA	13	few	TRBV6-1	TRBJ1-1	TGTGCCAGCACCAAGGAGGGGTATCCTGAAGCTTTCTTT	CASTKEGYPEAFF
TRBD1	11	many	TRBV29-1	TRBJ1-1	TGCAGCGGATCGGACAGGGCCCTAGCTTTCTTT	CSGSDRALAFF
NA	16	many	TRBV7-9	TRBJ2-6	TGTGCCAGCAGCTTAGGCGGGTCAGCTGGGGCCAACGTCCTGACTTTC	CASSLGGSAGANVLTF
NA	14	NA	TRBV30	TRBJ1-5	TGTGCCTGGAGTTCTACCAGGATTCTCAGCCCCCAGCATTTT	CAWSSTRILSPQHF
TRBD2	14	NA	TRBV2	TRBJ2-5	TGTGCCAGCGGCCGTCTAGCGGGGAAAGAGACCCAGTACTTC	CASGRLAGKETQYF
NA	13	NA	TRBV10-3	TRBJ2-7	TGTGCCATCAGGGCGGGGGCGGCCTACGAGCAGTACTTC	CAIRAGAAYEQYF
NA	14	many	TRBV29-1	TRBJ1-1	TGCAGCGTTTTTCCAGGGATAGTGAACACTGAAGCTTTCTTT	CSVFPGIVNTEAFF
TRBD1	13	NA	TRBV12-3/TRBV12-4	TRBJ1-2	TGTGCCAGCAGTCACGACAGGGGAGTCGGCTACACCTTC	CASSHDRGVGYTF
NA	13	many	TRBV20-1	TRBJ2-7	TGCAGTGCAACAGACAGGTACTCCTACGAGCAGTACTTC	CSATDRYSYEQYF
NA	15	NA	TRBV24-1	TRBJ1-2	TGTGCCACCAGTGAACCGGGCCAGGGAAACTATGGCTACACCTTC	CATSEPGQGNYGYTF
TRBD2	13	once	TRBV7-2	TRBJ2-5	TGTGCCGAAGGACTAGCGGACCAAGAGACCCAGTACTTC	CAEGLADQETQYF
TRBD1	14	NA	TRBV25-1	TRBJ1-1	TGTGCCAGCAGCCCAGGGGGGGCAGGGGTCGTAGCTTTCTTT	CASSPGGAGVVAFF
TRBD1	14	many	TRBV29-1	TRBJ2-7	TGCAGCGGCGCCGGGACAGGTTCCTCCTACGAGCAGTACTTC	CSGAGTGSSYEQYF
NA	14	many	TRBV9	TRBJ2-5	TGTGCCAGCAGCGTAGTACCCGACCGAGAGACCCAGTACTTC	CASSVVPDRETQYF